The 6 T cell receptor beta chains below all came from one sample that was sequenced in a study of blood T cell repertoires in COVID-19. Profiled with immunoSEQ multiplex PCR; TCRdb holds only in-frame clones, not every one. The sample consists of about 250,000 clones, about 89% of them appearing once. The sample comprised peripheral blood. These receptors originate from a man aged 25 to 45 with acute or convalescent COVID-19.

The chain recombines TRBV12-3 or TRBV12-4 with TRBJ1-2; D call uncertain. With 3 bases removed from V and 6 bases from J, the gap between germline ends came to 11 bases. The CDR3 is 13 residues long. CDR3 region: CASSLLRSDGYTF. For the CDR3, the DNA is TGTGCCAGCAGTTTGCTCCGGTCTGATGGCTACACCTTC.

The chain links TRBV24-1 to TRBJ2-3; 7 bases map to TRBD1. Germline CDR1 KGHDR, CDR2 SFDVKD. Trimming took 3 bases from V and 2 from J; bases not matched to a gene: 4. The CDR3 consists of 15 residues. Written as DNA, the CDR3 is TGTGCCACCAGTGATCCGGGACAGCCCACAGATACGCAGTATTTT. Translated: CATSDPGQPTDTQYF.

The V gene is TRBV6-2 or TRBV6-3, the J gene TRBJ2-3; 8 nucleotides align to TRBD1. Germline CDR1 is MNHEY and CDR2 is SVGEGT. This CDR3 has 15 residues. V was clipped by 4 bases and J by 4 bases; unmatched bases: 7. The CDR3 DNA reads TGTGCCAGCAGTTTCCGTCAGGGGGCGGCAGATACGCAGTATTTT. Encoded protein: CASSFRQGAADTQYF.

This rearrangement joins TRBV19 to TRBJ1-5, with D tentatively TRBD1 (6 bases). V dropped 6 bases and J dropped 2 bases, with 14 bases sitting between them. This CDR3 has 15 residues. CDR1 and CDR2 (germline): LNHDA, SQIVND (reference sequence). The CDR3 here is CASRVDRSRNQPQHF. The CDR3 region has the DNA TGTGCCAGTAGGGTCGACAGGTCGCGCAATCAGCCCCAGCATTTT.

The CDR3 nucleotides read TGTGCCAGCAGCTTAGTAGGGGGTGTCGGCATGAACACTGAAGCTTTCTTT. Protein: CASSLVGGVGMNTEAFF. This chain uses TRBV7-9 with TRBJ1-1, with TRBD1 as a possible D gene (6 bases). Germline CDR1 SEHNR, CDR2 FQNEAQ (reference sequence). With 1 base removed from V and 0 bases from J, the gap between germline ends came to 15 bases. The CDR3 length is 17 residues.

The sample holds one count of this clone. V gene TRBV6-5 combines with J gene TRBJ2-7; D is possibly TRBD1 (5 bases). The V end was cut by 4 bases, the J end by 4 bases, with 14 bases between. The CDR3 is 14 amino acids. Germline V CDR1 and CDR2: MNHEY, SVGAGI. CDR3 loop: CASSSTQGRYEQYF. The DNA for the CDR3 is TGTGCCAGCAGTTCCACCCAGGGAAGGTACGAGCAGTACTTC.